This entry features one TCR beta chain sequence. Its antigen specificity is not known. Per-base qualities were not stored, and no clone one base away is much larger. The data originate from a study of cytomegalovirus exposure and HLA in healthy donors (dated by TCRdb to about 2017). Concerning the study at large: An earlier analysis of several hundred of the donors reported about 290 Gb of sequence data and approximately 110 million unique TCR beta sequences from about 179 million T cells. Five DR-DQ haplotypes were treated as single units for association and clustering because of strong linkage in the cohort. Rather than drawing on any new phenotypic data, the later analysis identified candidate immune exposures from TCR beta sequences and the way those sequences occurred across donors. Every discovery cohort repertoire had been produced on one sequencing platform. The study was designed to test whether signatures of past pathogen exposure could be identified by cataloging public T cell receptors. An earlier analysis of around 540 of the donors applied high-throughput TCR beta sequencing to assess whether each TCR beta V gene segment acted as functional or pseudogenic. Across some 400 genotyped donors of the cohort, an average of about 240,000 unique TCR beta nucleotide sequences per donor were sequenced, and roughly a sixth of those sequences were non-productive. High-throughput TCR immunosequencing, statistical association of individual TCRs with disease status, and machine learning were combined to predict cytomegalovirus infection status. The genetic ancestry cluster associated with self-reported Caucasian donors included about 81% of the 300 to 450 genotyped donors. Using immunosequencing, the study profiled T cell repertoires from 640 or so subjects and related those repertoires to cytomegalovirus serostatus. In a later analysis, previously published TCR beta repertoires from more than 500 donors were re-analyzed and high-resolution HLA genotyping was added so that TCR occurrence patterns could be studied. Genome-wide SNP genotypes for about 60% of the roughly 670 donors were used in a later genetic analysis, which treated that subset as a discovery cohort. Typing coverage differed by locus: A, B, C, DRB1 and DQB1 were typed in roughly 629-630 donors, DQA1 in 500 to 550, DPA1 in over 600, and DPB1 in 450 to 490. Along with the approximately 650-subject first cohort, a separate validation cohort of 120 different subjects was used. Around 330 gigabases of sequencing data and 70 million to 95 million unique TCR sequences made up an early release that covered approximately 620 HLA-typed donors. Donor age, sex, ethnicity and CMV serostatus were collected together with the repertoire data. HLA typing covered class I and class II loci at four-digit resolution.

Receptors were amplified or captured by the immunoSEQ multiplex PCR assay. For the multiplex PCR, a mixture combining 60 forward primers for TCR Vbeta segments and 13 reverse primers for TCR Jbeta segments was used. The CDR3 region of rearranged TCR beta genes was amplified from genomic DNA by a multiplex PCR assay. Amplified TCR beta libraries were sequenced as 87-base-pair reads on the Illumina HiSeq System. Per the authors' processing: In a later analysis, tens of millions of unique TCR beta chains were counted across the 650 to 750 repertoires, and roughly 11 million of these chains were shared by at least two donors. A nearest-neighbor algorithm error-corrected the raw reads and collapsed the reads into unique sequences, merging closely related sequences to remove PCR and sequencing errors. To assign V, D and J gene segments, CDR3 sequences were aligned to IMGT reference sequences. Each retained sequence needed at least a six-nucleotide match to both a V gene segment and a J gene segment. Rearrangements were classified as productive when the CDR3 lacked stop codons and remained in frame with V and J, and all other rearrangements were classified as non-productive. CDR3 was defined according to IMGT convention as the region running from the second conserved V-encoded cysteine to the conserved J-encoded phenylalanine. In an earlier analysis of 500 to 650 of the donors, sequences lacking an unambiguous match to a single V gene segment were excluded. An earlier analysis of under 750 of the donors called V segments functional above 56.7% productive rearrangements and segregating when the between-donor standard deviation exceeded 5%. To diagnose cytomegalovirus status from the catalog of TCR beta chain sequences, a statistical classification framework was built. A later analysis assigned V and J genes by comparing TCR nucleotide sequences with IMGT/GENE-DB human TR gene sequences. A later analysis assigned CDR3 sequences and most-parsimonious VDJ recombination scenarios with the TCRdist pipeline. In a later analysis, every TCR beta chain was defined by the combination of its CDR3 amino acid sequence and its V-gene family, and reads without a unique V-gene family were dropped. To address suspected cross-contamination and a sequencing artifact, a later analysis removed around 590 highly shared, low-generation-probability nucleotide sequences. In a later analysis, a clonal expansion index for each public chain was calculated from normalized within-repertoire ranks of inferred template counts. Generation probabilities in a later analysis came from a VDJ recombination model fitted to out-of-frame rearrangements, and those results were checked against IGoR. In a later analysis, hypergeometric tests were used to score TCR-TCR, TCR-HLA and TCR-CMV co-occurrence, with a repertoire-size bias correction applied to TCR pairs. False discovery rates were estimated in a later analysis by permuting HLA or CMV assignments 20 times. In a later analysis, co-occurring TCRs were grouped with DBSCAN, and TCRdist sequence similarity was added when clustering was performed within HLA-allele-positive subsets. Co-occurrence clustering excluded repertoires with fewer than 30,000 or more than 120,000 public chains, plus five with anomalous nucleotide sharing. As stored in TCRdb, this immuneACCESS dataset retains in-frame rearrangements with V and J assigned. A fraction of the clones does not appear; measured against another copy, unresolved V genes explain less than half of the discrepancy, and the remainder lacks a known reason. V, J and clone size derive from that table, while D and trimming were established from the DNA sequence. The sample records 120,000 or so clones, roughly 9% of which are singletons. Jointly, the top ten make up less than 6.5% of the sample.

The cohort was made up of about 610 healthy bone marrow donors. All cohort members were sampled while nominally healthy, although unrecorded immune exposures were likely present. The donor was CMV seropositive and was included in the group of 290 or so seropositive cohort members. A peripheral blood sample was collected from each donor, and TCR beta sequencing was performed on peripheral blood mononuclear cells. The Qiagen DNeasy Blood Extraction Kit was used to extract genomic DNA from the blood cell samples. Findings and caveats that apply to the study as a whole: Linkage disequilibrium might explain the correlated functional status among segregating V segments, but an unknown experimental factor could not be excluded. An association between a missense DCLRE1C variant and V-gene and J-gene trimming of TCR beta chains was found in a later genetic analysis and replicated in an independent cohort. The 87-base-pair reads could not distinguish some IMGT-functional V segments, including TRBV6-2 and TRBV6-3, so those segments were excluded. The only immune exposure information available for the cohort was CMV serostatus. A cluster of highly shared sequence variants was judged likely to represent a technical artifact of the sequencing pipeline. According to a later analysis, parvovirus B19, influenza, CMV and Epstein-Barr virus appeared linked to several top co-occurrence clusters. This cohort had only TCR beta chains sequenced, and the lack of alpha or paired-chain data limited which features could be detected. It was suggested by the authors that the approach could potentially be generalized to other disease states and immunological phenotypes. Because counts were too low, fewer than 20 rarely observed V segments, including chromosome 9 orphons, were excluded from the earlier analysis of 587 of the donors. Roughly uniform sequencing depth across donors was assumed in presence/absence analyses, although this assumption may not hold. Broadly in line with IMGT annotations, most TCR beta V segments showed up in productive rearrangements about 87% or about 30% of the time in an earlier analysis of some 590 of the donors. In a later analysis, over 15,000 TCR beta sequences were associated with specific HLA alleles at a false discovery rate of 0.05. Strong co-occurrence of HLA alleles, especially DR and DQ, made assigning TCR associations to individual alleles difficult. In both the original and validation cohorts, the classifier was reported to diagnose cytomegalovirus status with high specificity and sensitivity. Compared with the roughly 600-donor mean, donors in an Asian-associated ancestry cluster had fewer N-insertions in productive TCRs, according to a later genetic analysis. In a later analysis, HLA-associated TCR beta chains showed more clonal expansion and lower generation probabilities than non-associated chains that were equally common. A later analysis found that TCR association rates varied across HLA loci, with DRB1 alleles showing the most associated TCRs and HLA-C alleles the fewest. Three of the identified cytomegalovirus-associated TCR beta chains were confirmed in vitro to be specific for cytomegalovirus antigens. Because HLA typing was missing for some donors at each locus, association tests included only the typed subset. Most TCR sequences were seen in very few donors, while some public TCRs were found in many individuals. The study gave a list of around 170 TCR beta chains associated with cytomegalovirus. In a later analysis, most CMV-associated TCR beta chains were found to appear HLA-restricted, with HLA associations seemingly driven largely by CMV exposure. A further reported finding was that TCR beta sequences accurately predicted the HLA-A and HLA-B alleles for most subjects in the first cohort.

The CDR3 contains 15 residues, cysteine and phenylalanine counted. Only CDR3 DNA remains: 45 bases, in frame from the first base. Trimming at the junction amounts to 0 bases on V and 1 base on J, and the germline ends lie 9 bases apart. The germline V gene sets CDR1 to MNHEY and CDR2 to SVGAGI. The source material was PBMCs. This chain is built from TRBV6-5 and TRBJ1-2, with TRBD1 as a weak D call on 6 bases. The TCR originated in a woman aged 40-49 years in good health and CMV-seropositive. The CDR3 here reads CASSYSRRGNYGYTF. The DNA sequence is given as TGTGCCAGCAGTTACTCGCGCAGGGGTAACTATGGCTACACCTTC.